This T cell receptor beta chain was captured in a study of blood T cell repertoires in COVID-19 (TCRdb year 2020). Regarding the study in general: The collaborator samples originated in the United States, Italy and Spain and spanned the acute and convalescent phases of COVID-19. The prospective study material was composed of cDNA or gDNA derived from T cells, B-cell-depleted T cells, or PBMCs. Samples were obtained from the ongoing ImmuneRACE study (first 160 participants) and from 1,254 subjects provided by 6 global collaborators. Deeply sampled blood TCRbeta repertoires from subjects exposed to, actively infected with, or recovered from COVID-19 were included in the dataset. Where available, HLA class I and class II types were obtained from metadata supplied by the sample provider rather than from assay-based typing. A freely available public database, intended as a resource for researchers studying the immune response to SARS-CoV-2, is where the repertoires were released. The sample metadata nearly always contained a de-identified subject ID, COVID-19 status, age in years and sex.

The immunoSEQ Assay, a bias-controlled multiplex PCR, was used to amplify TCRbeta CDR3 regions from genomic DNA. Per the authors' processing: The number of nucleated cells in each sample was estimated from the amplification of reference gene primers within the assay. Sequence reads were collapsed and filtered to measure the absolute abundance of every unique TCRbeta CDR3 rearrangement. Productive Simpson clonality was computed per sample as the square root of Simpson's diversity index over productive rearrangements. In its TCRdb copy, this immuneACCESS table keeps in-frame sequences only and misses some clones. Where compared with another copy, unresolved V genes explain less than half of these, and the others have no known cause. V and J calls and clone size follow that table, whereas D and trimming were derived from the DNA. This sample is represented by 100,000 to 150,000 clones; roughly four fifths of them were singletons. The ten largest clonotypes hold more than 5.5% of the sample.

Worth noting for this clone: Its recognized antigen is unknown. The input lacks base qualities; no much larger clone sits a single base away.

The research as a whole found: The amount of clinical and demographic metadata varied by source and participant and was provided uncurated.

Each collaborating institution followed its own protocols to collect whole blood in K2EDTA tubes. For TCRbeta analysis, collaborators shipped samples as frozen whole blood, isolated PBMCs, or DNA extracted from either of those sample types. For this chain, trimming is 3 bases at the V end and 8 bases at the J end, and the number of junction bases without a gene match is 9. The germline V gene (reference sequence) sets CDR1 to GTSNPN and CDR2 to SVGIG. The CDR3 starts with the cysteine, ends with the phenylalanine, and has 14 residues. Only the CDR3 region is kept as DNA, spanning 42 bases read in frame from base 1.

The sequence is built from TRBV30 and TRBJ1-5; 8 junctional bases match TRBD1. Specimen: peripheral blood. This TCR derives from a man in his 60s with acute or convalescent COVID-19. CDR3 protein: CAWRGLGQGEPQHF. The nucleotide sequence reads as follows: TGTGCCTGGAGGGGCCTCGGACAGGGCGAGCCCCAGCATTTT.